This T cell receptor (beta chain) was recorded in a study of T cell responses to AZD1222 COVID-19 vaccine. Clones were sequenced by immunoSEQ multiplex PCR, and TCRdb holds only the in-frame ones, with some missing. The data include some 150,000 clones; the top ten clones carry roughly 2%. Study-level results: The donors showed a predominance of white British ancestry and of females, with possible underestimation of clonal diversity.

Worth noting for this clone: Its target is unknown.

V lost 5 bases, J lost 1 base, and 8 bases stayed unmatched. This CDR3 contains 15 residues. CDR1 is GTSNPN, CDR2 SVGIG, per germline (reference sequence). Sample: peripheral blood. V is TRBV30 and J is TRBJ1-3, with 7 positions matching TRBD1. This clonotype originated in an adult in good health. The CDR3 nucleotides read TGTGCCTGGGCTCGGGGGACAGCGTCTGGAAACACCATATATTTT. It specifies CAWARGTASGNTIYF.